This TCR beta chain was captured in a study of neurological immune-mediated disorders (dated by TCRdb to about 2019). Some background on the complete study: Of the roughly 34 multiple sclerosis patients, about 31 had relapsing-remitting MS and 3 had secondary progressive MS. Peripheral blood TCR-beta repertoires from HTLV-I-associated myelopathy (HAM/TSP) patients, multiple sclerosis patients and healthy controls were compared by UMI-based sequencing. The 90 to 120 TCR-beta libraries covered PBMC samples along with longitudinal samples, technical triplicates, and paired sorted CD4+ and CD8+ T-cell subsets. Of the 60 to 70 subjects in the cohort, approximately 15 were HAM/TSP patients, 34 were multiple sclerosis patients, and 20 were healthy controls. General study outcomes and caveats: Repertoires from 18 of 34 MS patients were grouped by phylogenetic analysis into a cluster of related CDR3 sequences, suggesting a possible repertoire-level signature. TCR clonal expansion was greatest in HAM/TSP patients and smallest in MS patients, who ranked below even healthy controls. Expanded clones from different subjects shared no identical CDR3 amino acid sequences, which suggests that TCR-beta repertoires were private in all groups. The MS cluster showed no association with clinical or MRI features, and the authors stated that larger cohorts are needed.

For unsorted PBMC libraries, 2 million PBMCs were used after storage in RNAlater at -80 degrees C until RNA extraction. Multiple sclerosis patients were enrolled in a US clinical protocol under which disease progression was evaluated by magnetic resonance imaging. PBMCs were separated from peripheral blood using Ficoll-Hypaque density gradient centrifugation and then cryopreserved in liquid nitrogen. cDNA was synthesized by template-switch 5'RACE using a primer carrying a 10-nucleotide random unique molecular identifier by which each TCR transcript was tagged. Every sequencing run yielded over 180 million TCR-beta sequences covering 15-18 subjects. The RNeasy kit was used to extract total RNA. Using the KAPA Real-time Library Amplification kit, TCR-beta VDJ regions were amplified with primers for the TCR constant region and the 5'RACE anchor. Sample indexes and Illumina adaptors were added in a first PCR, and a second PCR then increased library yield. After Ampure bead purification, the TCR product of roughly 650 bp was size-selected on a 2% E-gel SizeSelection system. Before pooling, library quality was checked on a Bioanalyzer, concentration was measured with Qubit, and libraries were quantified with the Kapa Library Quantification kit. Libraries were sequenced paired-end 2 x 150 bp on an Illumina HiSeq 2500. To increase sequence diversity, about 23-32% phiX was spiked into each library pool. Per the original workflow: Quality-filtered reads were processed with the UMI-based MiGEC pipeline, which removed over 80% of raw TCR sequences during error correction. VDJ genes were aligned to IMGT germline references, and clonotypes were defined by unique CDR3 amino acid sequence plus V-J genes. VDJtools evaluated clonal expansion, Shannon diversity and CDR3 relatedness (CalcPairwiseDistances, ClusterSamples); CLCbio workbench built phylogenetic trees. Using coefficient-of-variation modelling across technical triplicates, the study counted a clone as expanded if it had at least 8 unique UMIs. TCRdb reran the public reads through fastp at Q25 and MiXCR, keeping productive beta chains. Here each entry gathers all rows of one CDR3 protein and keeps the most common genes and DNA. These V and J calls originate from TCRdb's pipeline instead of the authors' own analysis. Recorded for this sample are about 82,000 distinct CDR3 sequences; just over 2.5% of them occurred a single time. The leading ten clones occupy about 1% of the sample.

The junction shows trimming of 7 bases on V and 4 bases on J, and the gene matches do not reach 6 bases of it. From a lookup of the germline V gene, CDR1 and CDR2 are SQVTM and ANQGSEA. The CDR3 has 12 amino acids, counting the end cysteine and phenylalanine. The sequence is cut down to CDR3 DNA, 36 bases in frame from base 1. This clonotype was observed at least ten times. Its antigen is not yet known. Base-call qualities are not available, and no considerably larger clone is one nucleotide away. The sequence joins TRBV29-1 to TRBJ1-1, with 7 bases matching TRBD1. Specimen: PBMCs. The receptor's source is a woman between 25 and 40 years old with multiple sclerosis. Read as DNA, the sequence is TGCAGCGCAATGGACAGGCCCACTGAAGCTTTCTTT. It is translated as CSAMDRPTEAFF.